This T cell receptor beta chain was found in a study of T cell responses to AZD1222 COVID-19 vaccine. Points from the study as a whole: Baseline antibody screening turned up just a handful of seropositive AZD1222 recipients. Spike-specific TCR breadth and depth were elevated following two AZD1222 doses. All repertoire sampling was performed exclusively after the peak T cell response.

Trimming took off 8 bases at V and 4 bases at J, with 8 bases between the two ends. Germline loops: CDR1 SNHLY, CDR2 FYNNEI. CDR3 size: 11 residues. Note on this clone: Its matching antigen is unknown.

This table comes from immunoSEQ multiplex PCR, and its TCRdb copy is limited to in-frame clones, with some not included. The table includes more than 95,000 clones, around 89% detected once. The source of this sequence is an adult in good health. The material was peripheral blood, obtained on day 0 of AZD1222 vaccination. The chain recombines TRBV2 with TRBJ2-5, with no clear D. The DNA for the CDR3 is TGTGCCAGCTCGAAGGGAGAGACCCAGTACTTC. Translation gives CASSKGETQYF.